This T cell receptor beta chain was identified during a study of blood T cell repertoires in COVID-19. Clones were read by immunoSEQ multiplex PCR, and TCRdb kept only the in-frame ones, dropping some. This table has approximately 170,000 clones, 75% to 85% appearing once. Trimming removed 4 bases at V and 2 bases at J, with 8 bases between. There are 14 residues in the CDR3. The germline V gene encodes CDR1 KGHDR and CDR2 SFDVKD. Material for sequencing was PBMCs or T cells enriched from blood (not recorded which). The chain is built from TRBV24-1 and TRBJ2-1, with D tentatively TRBD1 (5 bases). The receptor was derived from a man aged 35-49 years who had recovered from COVID-19. CDR3 sequence (DNA): TGTGCCACCAGTGAATCAGGGACCTACAATGAGCAGTTCTTC. This translates into CATSESGTYNEQFF.